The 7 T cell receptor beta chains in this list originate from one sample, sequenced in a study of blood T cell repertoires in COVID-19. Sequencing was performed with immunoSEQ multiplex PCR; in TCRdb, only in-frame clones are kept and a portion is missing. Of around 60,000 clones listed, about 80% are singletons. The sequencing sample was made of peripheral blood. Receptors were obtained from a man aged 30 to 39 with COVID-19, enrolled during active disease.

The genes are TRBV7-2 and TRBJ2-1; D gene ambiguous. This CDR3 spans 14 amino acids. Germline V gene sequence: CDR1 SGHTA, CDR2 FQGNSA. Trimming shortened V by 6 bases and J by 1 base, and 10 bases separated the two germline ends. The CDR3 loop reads CASRGDGSYNEQFF. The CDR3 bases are TGTGCCAGCAGGGGCGACGGATCCTACAATGAGCAGTTCTTC.

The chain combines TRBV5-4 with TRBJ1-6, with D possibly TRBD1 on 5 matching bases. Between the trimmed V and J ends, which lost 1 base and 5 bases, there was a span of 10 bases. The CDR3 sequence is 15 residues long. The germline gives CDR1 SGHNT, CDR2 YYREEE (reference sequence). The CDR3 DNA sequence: TGTGCCAGCAGCTTGCAATCAGGGCATAATTCACCCCTCCACTTT. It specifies CASSLQSGHNSPLHF.

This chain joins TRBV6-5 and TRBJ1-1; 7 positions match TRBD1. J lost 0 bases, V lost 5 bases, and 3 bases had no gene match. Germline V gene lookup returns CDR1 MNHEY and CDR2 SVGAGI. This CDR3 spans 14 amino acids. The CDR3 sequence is CASSRTGLNTEAFF. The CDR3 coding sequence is TGTGCCAGCAGTAGGACAGGCTTGAACACTGAAGCTTTCTTT.

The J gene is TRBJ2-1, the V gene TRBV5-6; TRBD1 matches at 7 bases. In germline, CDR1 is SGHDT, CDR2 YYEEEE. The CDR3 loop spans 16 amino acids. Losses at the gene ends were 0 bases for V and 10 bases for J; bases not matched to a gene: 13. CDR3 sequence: CASSLGARGSGWEQFF. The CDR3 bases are TGTGCCAGCAGCTTGGGGGCCAGGGGGTCCGGATGGGAGCAGTTCTTC.

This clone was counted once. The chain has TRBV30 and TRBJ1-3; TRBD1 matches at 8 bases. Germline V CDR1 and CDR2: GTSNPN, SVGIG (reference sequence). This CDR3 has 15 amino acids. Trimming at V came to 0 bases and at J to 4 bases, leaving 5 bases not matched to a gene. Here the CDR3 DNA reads TGTGCCTGGAGTGTAACAGGGGGTACAGGAAACACCATATATTTT. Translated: CAWSVTGGTGNTIYF.

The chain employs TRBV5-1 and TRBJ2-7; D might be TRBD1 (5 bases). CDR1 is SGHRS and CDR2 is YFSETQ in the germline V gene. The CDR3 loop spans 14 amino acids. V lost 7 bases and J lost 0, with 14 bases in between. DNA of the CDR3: TGCGCCAGCGCCCGACAGAGAAGCTCCTACGAGCAGTACTTC. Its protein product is CASARQRSSYEQYF.

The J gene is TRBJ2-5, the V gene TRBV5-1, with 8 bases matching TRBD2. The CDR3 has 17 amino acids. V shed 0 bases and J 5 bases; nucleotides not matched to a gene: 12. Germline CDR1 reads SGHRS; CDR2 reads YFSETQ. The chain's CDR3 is CASSLATRGGIGETQYF. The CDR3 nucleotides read TGCGCCAGCAGCTTGGCCACCCGGGGGGGAATCGGGGAGACCCAGTACTTC.